These T cell receptor beta chains were read from a single sample in a study of blood T cell repertoires in COVID-19. Profiled with immunoSEQ multiplex PCR; TCRdb holds only in-frame clones, not every one. Of approximately 99,000 clones listed, about two thirds are singletons. Sequenced input: peripheral blood. These receptors all come from a middle-aged woman with acute or convalescent COVID-19. Both conserved end residues are part of each CDR3. The D gene is left open where the match is weak. Where a row states a size, it is once, few, many or the class of an expanded clone; other rows omit it.

-	TRBV6-2/TRBV6-3	TRBD1	TRBJ2-6	TGTGCCAGCAGTTACCTTCCCGGGACAGGCCTCTCTGGGGCCAACGTCCTGACTTTC	CASSYLPGTGLSGANVLTF
-	TRBV4-1	-	TRBJ2-1	TGCGCCAGCAGCCCCACAGGCTCCCAATACAATGAGCAGTTCTTC	CASSPTGSQYNEQFF
-	TRBV27	-	TRBJ2-1	TGTGCCAGCATCGTCCGCGGGACAGATATCAATGAGCAGTTCTTC	CASIVRGTDINEQFF
many	TRBV27	-	TRBJ2-6	TGTGCCAGCAGTTCGACAGACTCTGGGGCCAACGTCCTGACTTTC	CASSSTDSGANVLTF
-	TRBV28	TRBD2	TRBJ2-2	TGTGCCAGCAGTCCTACCAGGCGGGGGGGCGAAATTAACACCGGGGAGCTGTTTTTT	CASSPTRRGGEINTGELFF
-	TRBV7-9	-	TRBJ1-1	TGTGCCAGCAGCACCCGGCGGGGGACTGAAGCTTTCTTT	CASSTRRGTEAFF
-	TRBV3-1/TRBV3-2	-	TRBJ2-2	TGTGCCAGCAGCCCACAGGACACCGGGGAGCTGTTTTTT	CASSPQDTGELFF
-	TRBV15	TRBD1	TRBJ2-1	TGTGCCACCAGCAGAGCCGTGTTGACAGGGGTACGAAATGAGCAGTTCTTC	CATSRAVLTGVRNEQFF
-	TRBV27	TRBD1	TRBJ1-6	TGTGCCAGCAGTTTAAGGGACAGAAATTCACCCCTCCACTTT	CASSLRDRNSPLHF
-	TRBV2	TRBD1	TRBJ2-7	TGTGCCAGCAGTGAAGAACAGGGGGGATACGAGCAGTACTTC	CASSEEQGGYEQYF